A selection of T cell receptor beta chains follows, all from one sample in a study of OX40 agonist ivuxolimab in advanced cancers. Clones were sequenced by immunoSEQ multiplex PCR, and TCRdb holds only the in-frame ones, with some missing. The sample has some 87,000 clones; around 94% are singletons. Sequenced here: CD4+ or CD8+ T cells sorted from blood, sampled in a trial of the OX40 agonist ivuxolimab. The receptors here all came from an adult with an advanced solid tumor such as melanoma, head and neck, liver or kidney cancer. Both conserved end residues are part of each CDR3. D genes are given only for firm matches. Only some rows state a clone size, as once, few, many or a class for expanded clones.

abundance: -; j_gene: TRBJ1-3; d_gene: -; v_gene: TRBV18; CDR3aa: CASSDSSGNTIYF; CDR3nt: TGTGCCAGCTCAGACAGCTCTGGAAACACCATATATTTT
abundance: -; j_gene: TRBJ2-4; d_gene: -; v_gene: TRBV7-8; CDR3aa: CASSLGVSGNIQYF; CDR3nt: TGTGCCAGCAGCTTAGGAGTTTCGGGAAACATTCAGTACTTC
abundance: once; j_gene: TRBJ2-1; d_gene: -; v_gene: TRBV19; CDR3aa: CASSIFPQGKPYNEQFF; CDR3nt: TGTGCCAGTAGTATATTTCCCCAGGGGAAGCCCTACAATGAGCAGTTCTTC
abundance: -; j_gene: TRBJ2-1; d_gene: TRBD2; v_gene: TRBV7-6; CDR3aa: CASSLALGGLADPEQFF; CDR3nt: TGTGCCAGCAGCTTAGCCCTGGGAGGACTAGCGGATCCCGAGCAGTTCTTC
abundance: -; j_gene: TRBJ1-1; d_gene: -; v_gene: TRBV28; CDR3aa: CASKGWRRAFF; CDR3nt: TGTGCCAGCAAGGGTTGGAGGAGAGCTTTCTTT
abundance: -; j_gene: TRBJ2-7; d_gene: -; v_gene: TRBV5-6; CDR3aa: CASSFLGSYEQYF; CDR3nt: TGTGCCAGCAGCTTTCTGGGCTCCTACGAGCAGTACTTC
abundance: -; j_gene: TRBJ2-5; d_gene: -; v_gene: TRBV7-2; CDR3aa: CASSSLLRALGETQYF; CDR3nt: TGTGCCAGCAGCTCGCTACTTCGGGCCTTGGGGGAGACCCAGTACTTC
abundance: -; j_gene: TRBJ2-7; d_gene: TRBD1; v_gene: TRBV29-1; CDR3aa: CSVSRQGVYEQYF; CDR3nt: TGCAGCGTTTCTAGGCAGGGGGTCTACGAGCAGTACTTC
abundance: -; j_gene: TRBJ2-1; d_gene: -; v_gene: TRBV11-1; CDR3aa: CASSFANKGEQFF; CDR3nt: TGTGCCAGCAGCTTCGCTAACAAGGGTGAGCAGTTCTTC
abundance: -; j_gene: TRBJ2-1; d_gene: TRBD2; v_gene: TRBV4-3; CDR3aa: CASSQDYLAGNNEQFF; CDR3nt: TGCGCCAGCAGCCAAGACTACCTAGCGGGAAACAATGAGCAGTTCTTC
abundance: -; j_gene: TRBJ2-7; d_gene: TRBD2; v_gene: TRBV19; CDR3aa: CASSLGLAGGNEQYF; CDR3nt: TGTGCCAGTAGCCTAGGACTAGCGGGAGGCAACGAGCAGTACTTC
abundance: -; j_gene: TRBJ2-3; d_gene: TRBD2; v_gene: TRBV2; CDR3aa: CASSVSGAHQDTQYF; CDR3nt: TGTGCCAGCAGTGTAAGCGGGGCCCACCAGGATACGCAGTATTTT
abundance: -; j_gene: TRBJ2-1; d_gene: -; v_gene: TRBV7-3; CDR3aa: CASSLNTDNEQFF; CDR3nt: TGTGCCAGCAGCTTAAACACCGACAATGAGCAGTTCTTC
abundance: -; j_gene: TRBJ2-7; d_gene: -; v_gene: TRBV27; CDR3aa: CASGRSSYEQYF; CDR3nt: TGTGCCAGCGGCAGGAGCTCCTACGAGCAGTACTTC
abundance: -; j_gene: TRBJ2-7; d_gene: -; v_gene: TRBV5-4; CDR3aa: CASSPTGYEQYF; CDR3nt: TGTGCCAGCAGCCCTACAGGGTACGAGCAGTACTTC
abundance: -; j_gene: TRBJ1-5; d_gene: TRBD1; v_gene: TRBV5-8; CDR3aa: CASSLKGQGLQPQHF; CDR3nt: TGTGCCAGCAGCTTGAAAGGACAGGGACTGCAGCCCCAGCATTTT
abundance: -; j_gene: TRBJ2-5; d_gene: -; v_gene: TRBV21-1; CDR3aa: CASSKFGGPGEETQYF; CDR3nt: TGTGCCAGCAGCAAATTCGGAGGGCCGGGGGAAGAGACCCAGTACTTC
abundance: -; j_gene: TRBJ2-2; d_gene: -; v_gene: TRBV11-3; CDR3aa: CASSLGAGLTGELFF; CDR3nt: TGTGCCAGCAGCTTAGGGGCAGGGTTGACCGGGGAGCTGTTTTTT
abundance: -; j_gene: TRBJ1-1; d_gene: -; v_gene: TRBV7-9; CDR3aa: CASSGTTTSTEAFF; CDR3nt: TGTGCCAGCAGCGGGACAACCACCTCTACTGAAGCTTTCTTT
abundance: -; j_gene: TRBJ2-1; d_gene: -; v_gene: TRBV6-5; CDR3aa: CASSYSSQGGNEQFF; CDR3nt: TGTGCCAGCAGTTACTCTAGCCAGGGGGGAAATGAGCAGTTCTTC
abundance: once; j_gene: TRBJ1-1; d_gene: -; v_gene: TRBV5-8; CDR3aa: CASSLDGVEAFF; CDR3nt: TGTGCCAGCAGCTTGGACGGGGTTGAAGCTTTCTTT
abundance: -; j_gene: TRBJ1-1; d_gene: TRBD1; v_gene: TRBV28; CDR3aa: CASSFIPTGDTEAFF; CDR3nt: TGTGCCAGCAGTTTCATTCCGACAGGGGACACTGAAGCTTTCTTT
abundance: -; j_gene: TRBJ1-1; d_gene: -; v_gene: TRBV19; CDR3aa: CASSDATQGFTTEAFF; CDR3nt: TGTGCCAGTAGTGACGCAACGCAGGGATTTACTACTGAAGCTTTCTTT
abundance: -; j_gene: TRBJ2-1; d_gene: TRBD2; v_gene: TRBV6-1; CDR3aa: CASSEFRGGPNEQFF; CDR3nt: TGTGCCAGCAGTGAATTTAGGGGAGGGCCGAATGAGCAGTTCTTC
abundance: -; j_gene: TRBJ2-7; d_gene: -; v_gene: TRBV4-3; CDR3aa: CASSQDRDLRSEQYF; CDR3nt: TGCGCCAGCAGCCAGGACCGGGACCTCAGAAGTGAGCAGTACTTC
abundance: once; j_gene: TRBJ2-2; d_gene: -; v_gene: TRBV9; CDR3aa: CASSVRTTITGELFF; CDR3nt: TGTGCCAGCAGCGTAAGGACCACTATCACCGGGGAGCTGTTTTTT
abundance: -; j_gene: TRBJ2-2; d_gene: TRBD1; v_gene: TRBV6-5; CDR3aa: CASSSWTGRAGELFF; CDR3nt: TGTGCCAGCAGTTCGTGGACAGGGCGAGCCGGGGAGCTGTTTTTT
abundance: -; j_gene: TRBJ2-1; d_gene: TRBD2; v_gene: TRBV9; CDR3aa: CASSVAGLADEQFF; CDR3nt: TGTGCCAGCAGCGTAGCTGGACTAGCCGATGAGCAGTTCTTC
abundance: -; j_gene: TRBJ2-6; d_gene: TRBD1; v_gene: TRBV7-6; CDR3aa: CASSWGDRGSGANVLTF; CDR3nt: TGTGCCAGCAGCTGGGGAGACAGGGGATCTGGGGCCAACGTCCTGACTTTC
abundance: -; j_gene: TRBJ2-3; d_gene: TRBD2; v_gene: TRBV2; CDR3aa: CASSEWDYRTDTQYF; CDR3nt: TGTGCCAGCAGTGAATGGGACTACCGCACAGATACGCAGTATTTT
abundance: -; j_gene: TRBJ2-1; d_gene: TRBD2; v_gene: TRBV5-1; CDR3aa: CASSLEGLAGLYNEQFF; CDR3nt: TGCGCCAGCAGCTTGGAGGGACTAGCGGGGCTCTACAATGAGCAGTTCTTC
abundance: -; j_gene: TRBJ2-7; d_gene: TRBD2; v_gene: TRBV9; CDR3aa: CASSEGLAGQQYF; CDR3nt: TGTGCCAGCAGCGAAGGACTAGCGGGACAGCAGTACTTC
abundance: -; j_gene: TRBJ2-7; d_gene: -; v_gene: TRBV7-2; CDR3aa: CASSLVAARAYEQYF; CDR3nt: TGTGCCAGCAGCCTCGTAGCGGCACGGGCCTACGAGCAGTACTTC
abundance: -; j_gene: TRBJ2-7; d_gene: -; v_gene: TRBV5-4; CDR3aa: CASSVVLASDTPNF; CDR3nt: TGTGCCAGCAGCGTCGTGCTAGCGAGCGACACTCCAAACTTC
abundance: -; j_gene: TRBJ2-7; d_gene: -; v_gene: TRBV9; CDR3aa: CASSPQGGVVSEQYF; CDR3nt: TGTGCCAGCAGCCCACAGGGAGGGGTTGTTAGCGAGCAGTACTTC
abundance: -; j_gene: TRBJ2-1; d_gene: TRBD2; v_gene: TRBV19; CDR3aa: CASSVLAGSSYNEQFF; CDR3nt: TGTGCCAGTAGCGTACTAGCGGGAAGCTCCTACAATGAGCAGTTCTTC
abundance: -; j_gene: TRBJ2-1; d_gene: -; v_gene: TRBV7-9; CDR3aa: CASSFGLANRDEQFF; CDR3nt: TGTGCCAGCAGCTTTGGTCTAGCGAATAGGGATGAGCAGTTCTTC
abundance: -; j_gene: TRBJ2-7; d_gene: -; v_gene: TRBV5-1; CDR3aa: CASSLAGSLVYEQYF; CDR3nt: TGCGCCAGCAGCCTAGCCGGGAGCCTTGTATACGAGCAGTACTTC
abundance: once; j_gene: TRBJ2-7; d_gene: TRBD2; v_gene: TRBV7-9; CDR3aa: CASSGIGLAVYEQYF; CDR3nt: TGTGCCAGCAGCGGAATTGGACTAGCGGTCTACGAGCAGTACTTC
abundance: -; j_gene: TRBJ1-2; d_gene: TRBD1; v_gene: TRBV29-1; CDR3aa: CSVESGQGANYGYTF; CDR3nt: TGCAGCGTTGAGTCGGGACAGGGGGCAAACTATGGCTACACCTTC
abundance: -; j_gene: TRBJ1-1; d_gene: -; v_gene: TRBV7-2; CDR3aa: CASSSFGPGADTEAFF; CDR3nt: -
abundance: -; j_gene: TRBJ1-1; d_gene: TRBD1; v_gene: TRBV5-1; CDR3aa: CASSWFPGQGENTEAFF; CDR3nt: TGCGCCAGCAGCTGGTTTCCGGGACAGGGGGAGAACACTGAAGCTTTCTTT
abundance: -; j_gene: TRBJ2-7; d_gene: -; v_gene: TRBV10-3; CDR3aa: CAISELQLDSYEQYF; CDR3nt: TGTGCCATCAGTGAGTTACAGTTAGACTCCTACGAGCAGTACTTC
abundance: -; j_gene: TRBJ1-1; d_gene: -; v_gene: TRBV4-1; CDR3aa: CASSQDKAANTEAFF; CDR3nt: TGCGCCAGCAGCCAAGATAAGGCAGCGAACACTGAAGCTTTCTTT
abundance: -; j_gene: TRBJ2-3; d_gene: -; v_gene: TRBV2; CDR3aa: CASSEIIRDTDTQYF; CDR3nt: TGTGCCAGCAGTGAAATCATCCGGGACACAGATACGCAGTATTTT
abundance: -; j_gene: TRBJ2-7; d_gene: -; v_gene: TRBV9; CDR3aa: CASSLSGTGSYEQYF; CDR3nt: TGTGCCAGCAGCCTATCCGGGACGGGCTCCTACGAGCAGTACTTC
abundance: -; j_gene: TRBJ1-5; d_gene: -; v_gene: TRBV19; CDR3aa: CASSIDQTGNQPQHF; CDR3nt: TGTGCCAGTAGTATTGATCAAACAGGCAATCAGCCCCAGCATTTT
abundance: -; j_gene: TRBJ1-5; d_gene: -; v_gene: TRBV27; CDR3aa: CASSPQVSNQPQHF; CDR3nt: TGTGCCAGCAGTCCGCAAGTTAGCAATCAGCCCCAGCATTTT
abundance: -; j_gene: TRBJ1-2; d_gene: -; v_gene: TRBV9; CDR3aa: CASSPPHDGANYGYTF; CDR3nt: TGTGCCAGCAGCCCCCCGCATGACGGCGCTAACTATGGCTACACCTTC
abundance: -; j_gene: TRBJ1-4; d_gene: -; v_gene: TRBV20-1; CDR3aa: CSAPYNEKLFF; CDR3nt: TGCAGTGCGCCTTATAATGAAAAACTGTTTTTT